The rows below give T cell receptor beta chains drawn from one sample of a study of cytomegalovirus exposure and HLA in healthy donors. The repertoire was sequenced with immunoSEQ multiplex PCR; TCRdb's copy has only in-frame clones and lacks some. The table records about 89,000 clones, more than 70% of them present only once. The material sequenced was PBMCs. These receptors were obtained from a man aged 25-45 years in good health and CMV-seronegative. Both conserved end residues are part of each CDR3. A D gene is named only where the DNA matches it firmly. Clone sizes are given selectively: once, few, many, or a class where the clone is expanded.

TRBJ2-3 NA TRBD2 TRBV6-6 TGTGCCAGCAGTGCTTGGACTAGCGGGAGCACAGATACGCAGTATTTT CASSAWTSGSTDTQYF
TRBJ1-2 NA TRBD1 TRBV2 TGTGCCAGCAATATCCAGGGGGCGGATGGCTACACCTTC CASNIQGADGYTF
TRBJ1-2 NA NA TRBV5-1 TGCGCCAGCAGCGTGTCCTCCTATGGCTACACCTTC CASSVSSYGYTF
TRBJ2-7 NA NA TRBV11-3 TGTGCCAGCAGCAGCCGGGGTAGCTACGAGCAGTACTTC CASSSRGSYEQYF
TRBJ2-6 NA TRBD1 TRBV6-4 TGTGCCAGCAGTGGATCAGCGGGGACAGGGTCGATCTCTGGGGCCAACGTCCTGACTTTC CASSGSAGTGSISGANVLTF
TRBJ2-1 NA TRBD2 TRBV2 TGTGCCAGCAGTGAAGCCTTTACTAGCGGGGTCTACAATGAGCAGTTCTTC CASSEAFTSGVYNEQFF
TRBJ2-3 NA NA TRBV27 TGTGCCAGCAGTTTATCGGTCGGGAGCACAGATACGCAGTATTTT CASSLSVGSTDTQYF
TRBJ1-2 NA TRBD1 TRBV19 TGTGCCAGTAGTCTTGGACAGGGGGTGTTTGCCAACTATGGCTACACCTTC CASSLGQGVFANYGYTF
TRBJ1-1 NA NA TRBV4-2 TGTGCCAGCAGCCAAGTGACAGTGAACACTGAAGCTTTCTTT CASSQVTVNTEAFF
TRBJ2-5 NA TRBD2 TRBV27 TGTGCCAGCAGTCAACCGCCCCTCGGCGGGAGAGAGACCCAGTACTTC CASSQPPLGGRETQYF
TRBJ2-5 NA NA TRBV19 TGTGCCAGTAGTATAATGGGACTAGAGACCCAGTACTTC CASSIMGLETQYF
TRBJ1-2 once TRBD1 TRBV6-1 TGTGCCAGCAGTGAAACATATACGAGGACAGGGAGCTACACCTTC CASSETYTRTGSYTF
TRBJ2-3 NA TRBD2 TRBV9 TGTGCCAGCAGCGTAGCTTGGAAGGCGGGGGGGCACACAGATACGCAGTATTTT CASSVAWKAGGHTDTQYF
TRBJ2-7 NA TRBD2 TRBV2 TGTGCCAGCAGGGAACTAGCGGGAGTAGCTTATTACGAGCAGTACTTC CASRELAGVAYYEQYF
TRBJ2-7 NA TRBD1 TRBV11-2 TGTGCCAGCACCAATGGACAGGGTCGCGAGCAGTACTTC CASTNGQGREQYF
TRBJ1-2 NA NA TRBV28 TGTGCCAGCCACGGTCCGCAACGGGGGGTGGGGTATGGCTACACCTTC CASHGPQRGVGYGYTF
TRBJ2-7 NA TRBD1 TRBV5-6 TGTGCCAGCGAACTAGGGGGCGTATCCTCCTACGAGCAGTACTTC CASELGGVSSYEQYF
TRBJ2-1 NA TRBD2 TRBV29-1 TGCAGCGTACCTCAAGGGACTAGCGGGAGGAGCTCCTACAATGAGCAGTTCTTC CSVPQGTSGRSSYNEQFF
TRBJ1-6 once TRBD1 TRBV18 TGTGCCAGCGCGGACAGGTTCCGGGATTCACCCCTCCACTTT CASADRFRDSPLHF
TRBJ2-1 NA TRBD1 TRBV19 TGTGCCAGTAGTATAGGTGGGACAGGGGTGAATGAGCAGTTCTTC CASSIGGTGVNEQFF
TRBJ2-1 few TRBD1 TRBV6-6 TGTGCCAGCAAGGGGAGGGGGGACAGGGGACATGAGCAGTTCTTC CASKGRGDRGHEQFF
TRBJ1-1 once TRBD1 TRBV10-1 TGCGCCAGCAGTGAGCGCAGGACAGGGCCGACTGAAGCTTTCTTT CASSERRTGPTEAFF
TRBJ2-1 NA TRBD2 TRBV11-2 TGTGCCAGCAGCTTAGATGTGGCTAGCGGGACTTTCAATGAGCAGTTCTTC CASSLDVASGTFNEQFF
TRBJ1-2 NA NA TRBV19 TGTGCCAGTAGTCAACGGCAGGGTAATGGCTACACCTTC CASSQRQGNGYTF
TRBJ2-1 NA TRBD2 TRBV7-2 TGTGCCAGCAGCTTTTCATCCGGGACTAGAGGAAGTGAGCAGTTCTTC CASSFSSGTRGSEQFF
TRBJ1-2 once NA TRBV7-9 TGTTCCAGCAGCTTATCCCCTCTCCGCCGGGACAATAACTATGGCTACACCTTC CSSSLSPLRRDNNYGYTF
TRBJ2-3 NA NA TRBV7-2 TGTGCCAGCAGCTTTTCCCTAGCCCGCACAGATACGCAGTATTTT CASSFSLARTDTQYF
TRBJ1-5 NA TRBD1 TRBV5-1 TGCGCCAGCAGCTTCGGGACAGGGGGCGATCAGCCCCAGCATTTT CASSFGTGGDQPQHF
TRBJ2-2 NA TRBD1 TRBV5-4 TGTGCCAGCAGCCGGGACAGAACCACCGGGGAGCTGTTTTTT CASSRDRTTGELFF
TRBJ2-7 once TRBD2 TRBV28 TGTGCCAGCAGTACTAGCGGGAGAGGGACCTACGAGCAGTACTTC CASSTSGRGTYEQYF
TRBJ2-1 NA TRBD2 TRBV27 TGTGCCAGCAGTTTATCCCGGACTAGCGGGGGAGTTAGGCAGTTCTTC CASSLSRTSGGVRQFF
TRBJ1-3 NA TRBD1 TRBV28 TGTGCCAGCAGTTCATCCGGGACAGGCTCTGGAAACACCATATATTTT CASSSSGTGSGNTIYF
TRBJ1-2 NA NA TRBV13 TGTGCCAGCAGCTTTTCCGTAGAGGAAACAGGGTTTTATGGCTACACCTTC CASSFSVEETGFYGYTF
TRBJ2-5 NA TRBD1 TRBV6-5 TGTGCCAGCAGTAAACATCTGACAGGGCAAGAGACCCAGTACTTC CASSKHLTGQETQYF
TRBJ2-7 few TRBD2 TRBV30 TGTGCGGGGGACGCGGGGGGAGAATCGGACGAGCAGTACTTC CAGDAGGESDEQYF
TRBJ1-2 NA TRBD1 TRBV5-1 TGCGCCAGCACAACCACCTCCGGGACAGGGTTCTATGGCTACACCTTC CASTTTSGTGFYGYTF
TRBJ2-7 NA TRBD1 TRBV23-1 TGCGCCATCATCACAACCGGGACAGGGGTCGAGCAGTACTTC CAIITTGTGVEQYF
TRBJ2-7 once TRBD1 TRBV28 TGTGCCAGCAGGTCCGGGACAGCGCACTACGAGCAGTACTTC CASRSGTAHYEQYF
TRBJ1-1 NA NA TRBV4-1 TGCGCCAGCAGCCAAGGGACAATGAACACTGAAGCTTTCTTT CASSQGTMNTEAFF
TRBJ2-7 NA TRBD1 TRBV5-6 TGTGCCAGCAGCTCGAGCTCCGGGACAGGGGGCAACGAGCAGTACTTC CASSSSSGTGGNEQYF
TRBJ1-1 NA NA TRBV5-4 TGTGCCAGCAGCCAAACGGGTTCGAACACTGAAGCTTTCTTT CASSQTGSNTEAFF
TRBJ2-3 few NA TRBV6-1 TGTGCCAGCAGTGAAGTTTGGTTAGGCACAGATACGCAGTATTTT CASSEVWLGTDTQYF
TRBJ1-5 NA TRBD1 TRBV28 TGTGCCAGCAGTTTGGGGACAGGTTATAGCAATCAGCCCCAGCATTTT CASSLGTGYSNQPQHF
TRBJ2-1 NA TRBD2 TRBV9 TGTGCCAGCAGCCTAGTGGGGCTAGCGGGATACAATGAGCAGTTCTTC CASSLVGLAGYNEQFF
TRBJ2-5 few NA TRBV11-2 TGTGCCAGCAAGTTCTCCGCGAGAGTGGAGACCCAGTACTTC CASKFSARVETQYF
TRBJ1-2 few TRBD1 TRBV28 TGTGCCAGCAGTCTTATCCGGGACAGGGGGTATGGCTACACCTTC CASSLIRDRGYGYTF
TRBJ1-1 NA TRBD1 TRBV11-2 TGTGCCAGCAGCAAGGGACAGGGAGGAAATCGGGCTGAAGCTTTCTTT CASSKGQGGNRAEAFF
TRBJ2-3 once TRBD2 TRBV4-1 TGCGCCAGCAGCCGACCGGGACTAGCGAACACCCAATTCTTCACAGATACGCAGTATTTT CASSRPGLANTQFFTDTQYF
TRBJ2-1 NA TRBD2 TRBV7-2 TGTGCCAGCAGCTTAGACGCGGGGGGGCTCAATGAGCAGTTCTTC CASSLDAGGLNEQFF
TRBJ2-7 NA TRBD2 TRBV27 TGTGCCAGCAGTTGGCTAGCGGGGACGTACGAGCAGTACTTC CASSWLAGTYEQYF
TRBJ2-1 NA TRBD2 TRBV9 TGTGCCAGCAGCTTGGGACTAGCGGAAGCTCAACCCTACAATGAGCAGTTCTTC CASSLGLAEAQPYNEQFF
TRBJ2-7 NA NA TRBV25-1 TGTGCCAGCAGTGAATATACGGCAGGGGGGTCCTACGAGCAGTACTTC CASSEYTAGGSYEQYF
TRBJ1-1 NA NA TRBV5-1 TGCGCCAGCAGCTTGGATCAGGGCCTAAGGACTGAAGCTTTCTTT CASSLDQGLRTEAFF
TRBJ1-6 NA TRBD1 TRBV6-5 TGTGCCAGCAGACTCGACAGGGTATGGAATTCACCCCTCCACTTT CASRLDRVWNSPLHF
TRBJ2-7 NA TRBD1 TRBV27 TGTGCCAGCAGCTCCGGGACAGGGCCCTTAGAGCAGTACTTC CASSSGTGPLEQYF
TRBJ2-7 NA NA TRBV2 TGTGCCAGCAGTGTCGCTTATCCAGGGCAGTACTTC CASSVAYPGQYF
TRBJ1-1 NA NA TRBV25-1 TGTGCCAGCAGTGAATTAGCGGGGGCGAACACTGAAGCTTTCTTT CASSELAGANTEAFF
TRBJ2-5 NA NA TRBV15 TGTGCCACAGCCAGGCAGGCAGGGGCGTTGGAGACCCAGTACTTC CATARQAGALETQYF